Listed here are 24 T cell receptor beta chains from one sample, sequenced in a study of T cell responses to AZD1222 COVID-19 vaccine (dated by TCRdb to about 2021). Library creation used the immunoSEQ multiplex PCR assay. TCRdb stores this immuneACCESS table with in-frame sequences only. Part of the clones is absent; in the studies checked, under half of the shortfall reflects unresolved V genes, and no reason is known for the rest. For this sample the table gives 90,000 to 120,000 clones, of which around 90% were detected only once. About 5% of the sample belongs to the ten largest clones. The time point label of this sample denotes: about 28 days (+/-7) after the second vaccine dose. The sample in question was peripheral blood, obtained 28 days after the second AZD1222 dose. The origin of the receptors is an adult who received the AZD1222 COVID-19 vaccine.

V is TRBV6-5 and J is TRBJ2-7; maybe TRBD2 (5 bases). The CDR3 has 14 residues. CDR1 and CDR2 (germline): MNHEY, SVGAGI. V shed 0 bases and J shed 3 bases, with 9 bases lying between them. The CDR3 spells CASSYSSAFYEQYF. CDR3 sequence (DNA): TGTGCCAGCAGTTACTCTAGCGCTTTCTACGAGCAGTACTTC.

This chain joins TRBV5-4 and TRBJ2-7; 7 bases agree with TRBD2. The CDR3 is made up of 14 amino acids. The germline CDR1 and CDR2 sequences are SGHNT and YYREEE (reference sequence). The V segment lost 4 bases and the J segment 0 bases; nucleotides outside the gene matches: 4. CDR3 in amino acids: CASSLGGSSYEQYF. The CDR3 DNA reads TGTGCCAGCAGCCTGGGAGGGAGCTCCTACGAGCAGTACTTC.

The gene calls are TRBV30 and TRBJ2-7, with D tentatively TRBD1 (6 bases). V was trimmed by 5 bases and J by 3 bases, leaving 8 bases between them. The CDR3 runs to 11 residues. Germline values: CDR1 GTSNPN, CDR2 SVGIG (reference sequence). The CDR3 reads CAWGTNYEQYF. Written as DNA, the CDR3 is TGTGCCTGGGGGACAAACTACGAGCAGTACTTC.

CDR3 amino acids: CASSLDLGELFF. For the CDR3, the DNA is TGTGCCAGCAGTTTGGATCTCGGGGAGCTGTTTTTT. The rearrangement links TRBV6-6 to TRBJ2-2, with unresolved D. Germline V gives CDR1 MNHNY, CDR2 SVGAGI (reference sequence). This CDR3 contains 12 residues. Between the trimmed V and J ends, which lost 4 bases and 7 bases, there was a span of 7 bases.

The chain recombines TRBV4-1 with TRBJ2-3; TRBD1 aligns across 7 bases. Germline CDR1 reads MGHRA; CDR2 reads YSYEKL. J was trimmed by 0 bases and V by 2 bases; bases with no gene match: 8. CDR3 length equals 17 residues. The CDR3 sequence: CASSQRATGPSTDTQYF. For the CDR3, the DNA is TGCGCCAGCAGCCAACGCGCGACAGGGCCCAGCACAGATACGCAGTATTTT.

The rearrangement links TRBV19 to TRBJ2-7, with 7 bases matching TRBD1. The CDR3 is made up of 14 amino acids. The V and J ends lost 1 base and 2 bases, in that order; junction bases with no gene match: 2. The germline V gene has CDR1 LNHDA and CDR2 SQIVND (reference sequence). In DNA, the CDR3 is TGTGCCAGTAGTATAGTTGACAGGGCCTACGAGCAGTACTTC. It encodes CASSIVDRAYEQYF.

The V call is TRBV28, the J call TRBJ2-1, with 8 bases aligning to TRBD1. Germline V gives CDR1 MDHEN, CDR2 SYDVKM. There are 16 residues in the CDR3. V dropped 4 bases and J dropped 9; count of bases not matched to a gene: 14. Here the CDR3 DNA reads TGTGCCAGCAGTTCCCCCTGGGGCAGGGGGCTAGGTGAGCAGTTCTTC. Residues: CASSSPWGRGLGEQFF.

The genes are TRBV19 and TRBJ1-1, with 9 bases aligning to TRBD1. Germline CDR1 reads LNHDA; CDR2 reads SQIVND (reference sequence). The CDR3 is 14 amino acids. V dropped 3 bases and J dropped 6; count of bases not matched to a gene: 5. CDR3 coding DNA: TGTGCCAGTAGTATCTGGACAGGGGACCCTGAAGCTTTCTTT. Residues: CASSIWTGDPEAFF.

J is TRBJ1-6 and V is TRBV2, with D hard to call. Between the trimmed V and J ends, which lost 3 bases and 1 base, there was a span of 13 bases. The CDR3 is made up of 17 amino acids. Germline V gene sequence: CDR1 SNHLY, CDR2 FYNNEI. CDR3 in DNA: TGTGCCAGCAGTGAGGGGAGGGAAATGTCCTATAATTCACCCCTCCACTTT. Translating it yields CASSEGREMSYNSPLHF. The entire variable domain, with the rest obtained from reference TRBV2 and TRBJ1-6, is as follows: EPEVTQTPSHQVTQMGQEVILRCVPISNHLYFYWYRQILGQKVEFLVSFYNNEISEKSEIFDDQFSVERPDGSNFTLKIRSTKLEDSAMYFCASSEGREMSYNSPLHFGNGTRLTVT.

V usage is TRBV5-4 and J usage is TRBJ1-5; possibly TRBD1 for D (5 bases). Per the germline V gene, CDR1 is SGHNT and CDR2 is YYREEE (reference sequence). The ends were cut back, 0 bases at V and 1 base at J, with 14 bases in the middle. This CDR3 spans 17 amino acids. The CDR3 nucleotides read TGTGCCAGCAGCTTGGACGGGACCCCGGGCAGCAATCAGCCCCAGCATTTT. Protein: CASSLDGTPGSNQPQHF.

The chain uses TRBV6-2 or TRBV6-3 and TRBJ1-2, with D uncertain. Trimming shortened V by 7 bases and J by 5 bases, and 14 bases separated the two germline ends. The CDR3 runs to 13 residues. Germline lookup yields CDR1 MNHEY and CDR2 SVGEGT. The CDR3 spells CASTPGGGYGYTF. In DNA, the CDR3 is TGTGCCAGCACCCCAGGAGGAGGTTATGGCTACACCTTC.

The genes are TRBV28 and TRBJ1-3; 7 nucleotides align to TRBD1. Looked up from germline, CDR1 is MDHEN and CDR2 is SYDVKM. Trimming at V came to 5 bases and at J to 0 bases, leaving 4 bases not matched to a gene. CDR3 size: 15 residues. The chain's CDR3 is CASSPQGNSGNTIYF. The CDR3 bases are TGTGCCAGCAGTCCACAGGGGAACTCTGGAAACACCATATATTTT.

The chain has TRBV10-3 and TRBJ1-1, with D tentatively TRBD1 (6 bases). Deletions cut 2 bases from V and 6 bases from J, with 10 bases between. The CDR3 totals 13 residues. Germline-derived CDR1 and CDR2 are ENHRY and SYGVKD. For the CDR3, the DNA is TGTGCCATCAGTGAGCCAGGGGTCCCTGAAGCTTTCTTT. This sequence encodes CAISEPGVPEAFF.

The chain carries TRBV6-2 or TRBV6-3 and TRBJ2-1, with D perhaps matching TRBD2 (5 bases). Trimming cost V 5 bases and J 0 bases, with 14 bases left between them. CDR3 size: 16 residues. Germline CDR1 is MNHEY and CDR2 is SVGEGT. The CDR3 is CASSTWTPTSYNEQFF. The DNA for the CDR3 is TGTGCCAGCAGTACCTGGACTCCGACCTCCTACAATGAGCAGTTCTTC.

The chain carries TRBV4-1 and TRBJ2-7; 9 positions match TRBD2. Germline V gene lookup returns CDR1 MGHRA and CDR2 YSYEKL. There are 17 residues in the CDR3. J lost 0 bases, V lost 5 bases, and 11 bases had no gene match. The CDR3 region is CASSTGAGGLNSYEQYF. The DNA for the CDR3 is TGCGCCAGCAGCACTGGAGCGGGGGGCCTTAACTCCTACGAGCAGTACTTC.

The chain employs TRBV6-2 or TRBV6-3 and TRBJ1-1; D ambiguous. This CDR3 contains 13 residues. CDR1 is MNHEY, CDR2 SVGEGT, per germline. With 6 bases removed from V and 1 base from J, the gap between germline ends came to 9 bases. Written as DNA, the CDR3 is TGTGCCAGCAGCATTGGGAGGAACACTGAAGCTTTCTTT. This translates into CASSIGRNTEAFF.

This clone was seen a single time. The genes are TRBV7-9 and TRBJ1-1; TRBD1 matches at 10 bases. CDR1 and CDR2 (germline): SEHNR, FQNEAQ (reference sequence). V lost 1 base and J lost 3; bases outside the gene matches: 5. The CDR3 sequence is 16 residues long. CDR3 DNA: TGTGCCAGCAGCTTAGGGGGGACAGGGGCGTACACTGAAGCTTTCTTT. Translation gives CASSLGGTGAYTEAFF.

The gene calls are TRBV12-3 or TRBV12-4 and TRBJ1-2, with D possibly being TRBD1 (5 bases). Trimming pared 6 bases from V and 5 bases from J, leaving 10 bases between. This CDR3 region has 12 residues. The CDR3 is CASRGGAYGYTF. In DNA, the CDR3 is TGTGCCAGCAGGGGAGGGGCGTATGGCTACACCTTC.

The CDR3 DNA reads as TGTGCCAGCAGGTTGGGACAGGGATATTCACCCCTCCACTTT. Protein product: CASRLGQGYSPLHF. The V and J genes are TRBV28 and TRBJ1-6; 9 positions agree with TRBD1. J lost 8 bases, V lost 6 bases, and 5 bases had no gene match. CDR3 length equals 14 residues. Germline V gives CDR1 MDHEN, CDR2 SYDVKM.

V is TRBV7-9 and J is TRBJ2-2; 9 nucleotides align to TRBD1. CDR1 and CDR2 (germline): SEHNR, FQNEAQ (reference sequence). There are 16 residues in the CDR3. The J segment lost 2 bases and the V segment lost 1 base, leaving 2 bases of the junction unmatched. CDR3 DNA: TGTGCCAGCAGCTTAGGGGGACAGGGAAACACCGGGGAGCTGTTTTTT. Protein sequence: CASSLGGQGNTGELFF.

The chain combines TRBV13 with TRBJ2-3; weak D call: TRBD2 (5 bases). Germline loops: CDR1 PRHDT, CDR2 FYEKMQ (reference sequence). Trimming cost V 3 bases and J 6 bases, with 19 bases left between them. The length of the CDR3 is 16 residues. CDR3 DNA: TGTGCCAGCAGCTTCGCCGGGTACAACCGAGGGGATACGCAGTATTTT. This encodes CASSFAGYNRGDTQYF.

The rearrangement joins TRBV5-5 to TRBJ2-1, with D unresolved. The germline gives CDR1 SGHKS, CDR2 YYEKEE (reference sequence). The CDR3 runs 15 residues. The V end lost 2 bases, the J end lost 10 bases, and 19 bases lay between the germline ends. The CDR3 spells CASSFGALSGKEQFF. In nucleotides, the CDR3 is TGTGCCAGCAGCTTTGGAGCCCTAAGTGGGAAGGAGCAGTTCTTC.

The CDR3 DNA follows: TGTGCCAGCAGTTTACACAGGGTTAATGATTCACCCCTCCACTTT. This translates into CASSLHRVNDSPLHF. The chain combines TRBV28 with TRBJ1-6; maybe TRBD1 (6 bases). In germline, CDR1 is MDHEN, CDR2 SYDVKM. This CDR3 has 15 amino acids. Between the trimmed V and J ends, which lost 2 bases and 8 bases, there was a span of 13 bases.

This clone was seen a few times. The gene calls are TRBV12-3 or TRBV12-4 and TRBJ2-5; D possibly uses TRBD1 or TRBD2 (5 bases each). Trimming pared 4 bases from V and 5 bases from J, leaving 11 bases between. The CDR3 length is 13 residues. CDR3: CASSSGTGETQYF. In DNA, the CDR3 is TGTGCCAGCAGTTCGGGGACCGGGGAGACCCAGTACTTC.